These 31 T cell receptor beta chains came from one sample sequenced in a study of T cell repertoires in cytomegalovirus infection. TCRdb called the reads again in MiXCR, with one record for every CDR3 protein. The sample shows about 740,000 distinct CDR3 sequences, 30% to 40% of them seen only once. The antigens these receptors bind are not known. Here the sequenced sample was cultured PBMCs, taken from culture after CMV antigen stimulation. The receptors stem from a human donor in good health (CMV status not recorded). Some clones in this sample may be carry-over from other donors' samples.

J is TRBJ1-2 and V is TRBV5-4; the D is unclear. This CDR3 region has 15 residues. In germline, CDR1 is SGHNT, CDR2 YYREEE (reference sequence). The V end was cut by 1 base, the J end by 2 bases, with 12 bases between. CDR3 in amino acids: CASSLFWADNYGYTF. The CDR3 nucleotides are TGTGCCAGCAGCTTGTTCTGGGCTGACAACTATGGCTACACCTTC.

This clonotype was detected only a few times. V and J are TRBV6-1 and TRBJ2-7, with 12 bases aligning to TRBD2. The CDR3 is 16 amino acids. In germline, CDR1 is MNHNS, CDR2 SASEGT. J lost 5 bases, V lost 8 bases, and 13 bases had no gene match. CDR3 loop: CASSPSGRAGFDEQYF. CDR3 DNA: TGTGCCAGCTCGCCTAGCGGGAGGGCCGGCTTCGACGAGCAGTACTTC.

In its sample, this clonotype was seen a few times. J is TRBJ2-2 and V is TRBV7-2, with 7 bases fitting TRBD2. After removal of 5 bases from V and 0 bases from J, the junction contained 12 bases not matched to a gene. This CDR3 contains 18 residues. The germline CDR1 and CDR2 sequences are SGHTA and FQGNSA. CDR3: CASSARLALGANTGELFF. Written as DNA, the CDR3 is TGTGCCAGCAGCGCCAGACTAGCCCTCGGGGCGAACACCGGGGAGCTGTTTTTT.

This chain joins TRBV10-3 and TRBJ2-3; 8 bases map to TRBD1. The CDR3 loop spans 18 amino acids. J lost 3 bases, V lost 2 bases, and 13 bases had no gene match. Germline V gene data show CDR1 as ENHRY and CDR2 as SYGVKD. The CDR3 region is CAISETIGRQGKTDTQYF. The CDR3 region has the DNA TGTGCCATCAGTGAGACGATCGGCAGACAGGGGAAAACAGATACGCAGTATTTT.

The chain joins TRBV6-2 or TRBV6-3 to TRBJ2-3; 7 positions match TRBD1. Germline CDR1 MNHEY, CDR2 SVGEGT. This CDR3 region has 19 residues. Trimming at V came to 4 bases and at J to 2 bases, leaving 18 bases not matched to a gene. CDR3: CASSLWTGLKGHHTDTQYF. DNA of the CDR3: TGTGCCAGCAGTTTGTGGACAGGCCTCAAAGGCCACCACACAGATACGCAGTATTTT.

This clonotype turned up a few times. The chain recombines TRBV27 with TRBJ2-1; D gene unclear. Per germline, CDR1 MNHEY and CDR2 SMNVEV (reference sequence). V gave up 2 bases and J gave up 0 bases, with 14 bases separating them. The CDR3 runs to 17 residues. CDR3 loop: CASSLVPPTSSYNEQFF. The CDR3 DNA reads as TGTGCCAGCAGTTTAGTTCCCCCTACAAGCTCCTACAATGAGCAGTTCTTC.

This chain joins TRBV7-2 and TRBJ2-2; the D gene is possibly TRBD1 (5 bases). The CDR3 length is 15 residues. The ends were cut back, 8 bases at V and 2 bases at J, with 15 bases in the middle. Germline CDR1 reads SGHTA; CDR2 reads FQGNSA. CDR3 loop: CASLGRGLNTGELFF. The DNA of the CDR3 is TGTGCCAGCCTAGGTAGGGGTCTCAACACCGGGGAGCTGTTTTTT.

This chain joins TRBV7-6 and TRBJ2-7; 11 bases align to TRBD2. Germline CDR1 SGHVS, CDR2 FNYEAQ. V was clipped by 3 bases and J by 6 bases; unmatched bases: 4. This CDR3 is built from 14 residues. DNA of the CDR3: TGTGCCAGCAGCTTCAGACTAGCGGGACTCGAGCAGTACTTC. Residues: CASSFRLAGLEQYF.

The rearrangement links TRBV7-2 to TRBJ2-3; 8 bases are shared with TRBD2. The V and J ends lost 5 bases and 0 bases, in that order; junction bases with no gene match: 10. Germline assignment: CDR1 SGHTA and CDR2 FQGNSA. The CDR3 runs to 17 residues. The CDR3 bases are TGTGCCAGCAGCCCCCGCCTAGCGGGCCTAAGCACAGATACGCAGTATTTT. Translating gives CASSPRLAGLSTDTQYF.

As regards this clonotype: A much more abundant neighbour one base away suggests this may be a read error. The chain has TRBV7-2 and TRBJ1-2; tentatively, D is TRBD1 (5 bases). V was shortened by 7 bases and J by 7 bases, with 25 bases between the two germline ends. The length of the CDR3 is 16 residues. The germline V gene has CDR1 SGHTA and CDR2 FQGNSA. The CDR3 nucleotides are TGTGCCAGCATCGATAACCCGTTAGGGACCTACTGTGGCTACACCTTC. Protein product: CASIDNPLGTYCGYTF.

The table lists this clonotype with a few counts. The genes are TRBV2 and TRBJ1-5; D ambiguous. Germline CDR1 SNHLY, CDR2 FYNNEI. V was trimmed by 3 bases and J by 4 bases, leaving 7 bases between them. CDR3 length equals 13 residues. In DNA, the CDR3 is TGTGCCAGCAGTGATGAGACAAATCAGCCCCAGCATTTT. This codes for CASSDETNQPQHF.

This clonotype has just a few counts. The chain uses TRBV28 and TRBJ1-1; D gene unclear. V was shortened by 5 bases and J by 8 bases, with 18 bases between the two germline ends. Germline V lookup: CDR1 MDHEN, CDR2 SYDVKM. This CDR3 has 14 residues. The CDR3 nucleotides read TGTGCCAGCAGTCACCCTATGGCCCCAGCAGAAGCTTTCTTT. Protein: CASSHPMAPAEAFF. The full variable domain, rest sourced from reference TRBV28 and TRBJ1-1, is DVKVTQSSRYLVKRTGEKVFLECVQDMDHENMFWYRQDPGLGLRLIYFSYDVKMKEKGDIPEGYSVSREKKERFSLILESASTNQTSMYLCASSHPMAPAEAFFGQGTRLTVV.

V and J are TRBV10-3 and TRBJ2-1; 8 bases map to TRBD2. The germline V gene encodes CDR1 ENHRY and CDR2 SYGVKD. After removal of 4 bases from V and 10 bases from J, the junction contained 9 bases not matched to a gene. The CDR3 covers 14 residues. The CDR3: CAISGPPGGVEQFF. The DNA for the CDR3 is TGTGCCATCAGTGGTCCCCCCGGGGGGGTGGAGCAGTTCTTC.

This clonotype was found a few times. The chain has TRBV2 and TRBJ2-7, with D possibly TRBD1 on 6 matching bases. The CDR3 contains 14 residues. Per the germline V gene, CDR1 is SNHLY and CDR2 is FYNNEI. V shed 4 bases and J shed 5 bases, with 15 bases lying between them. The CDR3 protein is CASSGSGVVHEQYF. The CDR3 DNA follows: TGTGCCAGCAGTGGATCAGGGGTAGTCCACGAGCAGTACTTC.

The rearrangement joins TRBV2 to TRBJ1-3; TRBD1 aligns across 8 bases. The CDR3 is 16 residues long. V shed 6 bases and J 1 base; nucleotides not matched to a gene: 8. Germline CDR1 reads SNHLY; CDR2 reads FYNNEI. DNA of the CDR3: TGTGCCAGCAGGGACCCCACAGGGGGATCTGGAAACACCATATATTTT. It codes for CASRDPTGGSGNTIYF.

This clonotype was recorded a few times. CDR3 bases: TGTGCCAGCAGCCCATCTAGCGGCCCATTGGGGGAGACCCAGTACTTC. Protein product: CASSPSSGPLGETQYF. The rearrangement joins TRBV7-6 to TRBJ2-5, with 7 bases matching TRBD2. The CDR3 extends over 16 amino acids. V lost 5 bases and J lost 5; bases outside the gene matches: 14. Germline V CDR1 and CDR2: SGHVS, FNYEAQ.

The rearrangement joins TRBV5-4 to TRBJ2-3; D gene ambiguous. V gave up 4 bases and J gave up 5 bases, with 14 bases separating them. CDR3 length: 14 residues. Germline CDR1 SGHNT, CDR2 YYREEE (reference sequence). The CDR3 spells CASSVDLREDTQYF. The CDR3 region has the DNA TGTGCCAGCAGCGTTGACCTAAGGGAAGATACGCAGTATTTT.

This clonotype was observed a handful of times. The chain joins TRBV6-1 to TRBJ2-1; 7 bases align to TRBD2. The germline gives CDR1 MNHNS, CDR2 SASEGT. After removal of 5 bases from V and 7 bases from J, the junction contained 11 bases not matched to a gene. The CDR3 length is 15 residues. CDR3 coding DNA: TGTGCCAGCAGTTGGGGGGGTAGTGGGAGGAATGAGCAGTTCTTC. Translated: CASSWGGSGRNEQFF.

In nucleotides, the CDR3 is TGCAGCACAAACGGGGCGGGAGAAGTCGCAGATACGCAGTATTTT. It yields the protein CSTNGAGEVADTQYF. The J gene is TRBJ2-3, the V gene TRBV20-1; 7 bases align to TRBD2. This CDR3 has 15 residues. Germline V gives CDR1 DFQATT, CDR2 SNEGSKA (reference sequence).

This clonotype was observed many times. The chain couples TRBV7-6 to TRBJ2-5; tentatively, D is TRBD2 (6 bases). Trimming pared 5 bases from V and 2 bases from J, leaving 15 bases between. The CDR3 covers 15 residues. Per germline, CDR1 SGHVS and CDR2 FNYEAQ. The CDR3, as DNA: TGTGCCAGCAGCCTCCGACTAGGTCGACAAGAGACCCAGTACTTC. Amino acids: CASSLRLGRQETQYF.

The CDR3 bases are TGTGCCAGCAGGGACAGGGAAAGCCCTAGCACAGATACGCAGTATTTT. This codes for CASRDRESPSTDTQYF. The genes are TRBV3-1 and TRBJ2-3, with 8 positions matching TRBD1. V trimming: 6 bases; J trimming: 0 bases; junction bases outside the gene matches: 8. Germline CDR1 reads LGHDT; CDR2 reads YNNKEL (reference sequence). CDR3 size: 16 residues.

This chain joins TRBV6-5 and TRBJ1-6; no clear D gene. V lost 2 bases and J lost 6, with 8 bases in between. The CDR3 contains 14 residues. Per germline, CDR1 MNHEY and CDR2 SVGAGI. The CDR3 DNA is TGTGCCAGCAGTTACGCGCTGGCTAATTCACCCCTCCACTTT. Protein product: CASSYALANSPLHF.

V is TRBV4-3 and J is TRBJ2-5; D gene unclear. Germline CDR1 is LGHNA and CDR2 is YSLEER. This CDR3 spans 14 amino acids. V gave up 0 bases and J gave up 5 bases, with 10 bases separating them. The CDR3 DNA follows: TGCGCCAGCAGCCAAGATTGGGGTAGGGAGACCCAGTACTTC. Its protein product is CASSQDWGRETQYF.

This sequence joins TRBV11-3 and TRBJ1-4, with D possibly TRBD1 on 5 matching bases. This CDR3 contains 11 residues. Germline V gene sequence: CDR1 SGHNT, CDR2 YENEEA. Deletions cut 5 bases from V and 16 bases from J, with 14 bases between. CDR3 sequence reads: CASSARGTGFF. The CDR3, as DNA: TGTGCCAGCAGCGCCCGGGGGACCGGGTTTTTT. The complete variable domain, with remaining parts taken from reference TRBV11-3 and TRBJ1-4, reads EAGVVQSPRYKIIEKKQPVAFWCNPISGHNTLYWYLQNLGQGPELLIRYENEEAVDDSQLPKDRFSAERLKGVDSTLKIQPAELGDSAVYLCASSARGTGFFGSGTQLSVL.

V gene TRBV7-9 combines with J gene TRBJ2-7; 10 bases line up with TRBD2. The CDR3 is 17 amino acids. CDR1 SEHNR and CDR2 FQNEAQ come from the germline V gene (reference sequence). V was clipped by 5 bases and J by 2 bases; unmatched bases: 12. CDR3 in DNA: TGTGCCAGCAGCCAAAGGACTAGCGGAGAAGGGGCCTACGAGCAGTACTTC. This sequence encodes CASSQRTSGEGAYEQYF. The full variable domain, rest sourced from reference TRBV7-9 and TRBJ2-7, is DTGVSQNPRHKITKRGQNVTFRCDPISEHNRLYWYRQTLGQGPEFLTYFQNEAQLEKSRLLSDRFSAERPKGSFSTLEIQRTEQGDSAMYLCASSQRTSGEGAYEQYFGPGTRLTVT.

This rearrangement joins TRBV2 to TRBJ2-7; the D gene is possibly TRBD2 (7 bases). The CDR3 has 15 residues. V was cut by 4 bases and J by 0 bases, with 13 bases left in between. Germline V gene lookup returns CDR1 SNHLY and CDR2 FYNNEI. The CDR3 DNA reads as TGTGCCAGCAGTGGGGGGGGCCGAAGCTCCTACGAGCAGTACTTC. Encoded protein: CASSGGGRSSYEQYF.

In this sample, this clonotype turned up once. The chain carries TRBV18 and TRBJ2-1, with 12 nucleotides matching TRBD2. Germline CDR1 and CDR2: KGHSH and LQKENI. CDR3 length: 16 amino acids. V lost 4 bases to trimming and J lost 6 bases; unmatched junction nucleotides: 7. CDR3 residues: CASSLLAGGPFNEQFF. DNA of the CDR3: TGTGCCAGCTCACTCCTAGCGGGAGGGCCTTTCAATGAGCAGTTCTTC.

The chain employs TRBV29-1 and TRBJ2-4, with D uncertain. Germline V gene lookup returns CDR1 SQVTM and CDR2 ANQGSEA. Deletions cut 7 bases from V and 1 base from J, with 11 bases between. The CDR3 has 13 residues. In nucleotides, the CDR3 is TGCAGCGCCCTAGTGGCGGCCAAAAACATTCAGTACTTC. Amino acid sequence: CSALVAAKNIQYF.

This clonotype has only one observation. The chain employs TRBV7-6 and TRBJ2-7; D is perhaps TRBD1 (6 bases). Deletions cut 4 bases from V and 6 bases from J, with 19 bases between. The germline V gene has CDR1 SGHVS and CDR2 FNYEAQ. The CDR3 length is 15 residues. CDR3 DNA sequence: TGTGCCAGCAGCTCTAAGACAGGCCGTCTATTCGAGCAGTACTTC. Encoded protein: CASSSKTGRLFEQYF.

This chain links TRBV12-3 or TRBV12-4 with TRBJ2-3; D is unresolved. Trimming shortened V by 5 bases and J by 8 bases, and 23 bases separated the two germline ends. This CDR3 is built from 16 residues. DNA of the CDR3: TGTGCCAGCAGTCCCTGGCCGGTAGGGATTGTGGGTACGCAGTATTTT. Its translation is CASSPWPVGIVGTQYF.

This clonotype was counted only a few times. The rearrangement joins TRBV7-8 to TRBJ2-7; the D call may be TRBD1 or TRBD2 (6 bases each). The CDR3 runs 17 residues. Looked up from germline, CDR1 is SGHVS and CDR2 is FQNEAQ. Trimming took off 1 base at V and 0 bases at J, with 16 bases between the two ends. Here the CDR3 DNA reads TGTGCCAGCAGCTTAGGCCCGTGGGGGGCGTACTCCTACGAGCAGTACTTC. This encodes CASSLGPWGAYSYEQYF.